This T cell receptor (beta chain) was sequenced during a study of blood T cell repertoires in COVID-19. The wider study: Italy, Spain and the United States were the sources of the convalescent and acute COVID-19 samples.

Germline lookup yields CDR1 MNHEY and CDR2 SMNVEV (reference sequence). CDR3 size: 15 residues. Losses at the gene ends were 4 bases for V and 1 base for J; bases not matched to a gene: 3. This clone was detected once. In the original analysis: Amplification of reference gene primers was used by the study to estimate nucleated cell counts. The protocol was immunoSEQ multiplex PCR, while the TCRdb copy is restricted to in-frame clones and leaves out a portion. V and J calls and clone size come straight from that table; D and trimming were deduced from the DNA. In the table there are around 150,000 clones, roughly 82% of which are singletons. Seattle-derived patients entered the study during active infection and were followed longitudinally.

V is TRBV27 and J is TRBJ2-5, with 10 bases that match TRBD1. What was sequenced was peripheral blood. This TCR was sampled from a middle-aged woman with COVID-19, enrolled during active disease. The CDR3: CASSSWTGGQETQYF. The DNA of the CDR3 is TGTGCCAGCAGTTCCTGGACAGGGGGCCAAGAGACCCAGTACTTC.